This paragraph reports one T cell receptor beta chain. Source study methods: Estimation of nucleated cell counts relied on the amplification of reference gene primers. The protocol was immunoSEQ multiplex PCR, while the TCRdb copy is restricted to in-frame clones and leaves out a portion. That table is the source of V, J and clone size, and D and trimming were worked out from the DNA. The sample yields about 190,000 clones, 84% seen once. The data stem from a study of blood T cell repertoires in COVID-19. Across the study: Samples came from the United States, Italy and Spain, spanning acute and convalescent COVID-19. Sample material is recorded as cDNA or gDNA derived from T cells, B-cell-depleted T cells, or PBMCs.

V was cut by 6 bases and J by 5 bases, with 19 bases left in between. The CDR3 spans 16 residues. Germline loops: CDR1 SEHNR, CDR2 FQNEAQ (reference sequence). This TCR came from a woman in her seventies with active or convalescent COVID-19. Sequencing input: peripheral blood. The chain has TRBV7-9 and TRBJ1-4; the D is unclear. CDR3 protein: CASSYSQDFRNEKLFF. CDR3 nucleotides: TGTGCCAGCAGTTATAGCCAGGACTTTCGAAATGAAAAACTGTTTTTT.